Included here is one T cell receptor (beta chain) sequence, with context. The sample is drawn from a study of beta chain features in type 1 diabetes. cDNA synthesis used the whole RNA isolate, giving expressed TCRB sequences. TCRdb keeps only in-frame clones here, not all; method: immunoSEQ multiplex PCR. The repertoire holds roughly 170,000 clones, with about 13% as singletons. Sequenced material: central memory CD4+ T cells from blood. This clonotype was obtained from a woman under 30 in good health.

In nucleotides, the CDR3 is TGCAGTACAGGGGGCTCCTACGAGCAGTACTTC. This codes for CSTGGSYEQYF. The chain links TRBV20-1 to TRBJ2-7; 8 nucleotides line up with TRBD1. The trim removed 8 bases at V and 0 bases at J, leaving 0 bases unmatched. CDR3 length: 11 amino acids. Germline values: CDR1 DFQATT, CDR2 SNEGSKA (reference sequence).